The 26 T cell receptor beta chains reported below all come from one sample, sequenced in a study of shared clonotypes between healthy human individuals. The protocol was immunoSEQ multiplex PCR, while the TCRdb copy is restricted to in-frame clones and leaves out a portion. The sample includes 2 million to 3 million clones, 80% to 95% of them seen just once. Material: naive CD4+ T cells from PBMCs. The subset here: CD45RA+ positively selected. The receptors come from a man younger than 30 in good health. Some clones in this sample may be carry-over from other donors' samples.

The genes are TRBV5-1 and TRBJ1-4; TRBD1 agrees at 10 bases. The germline CDR1 and CDR2 sequences are SGHRS and YFSETQ. The length of the CDR3 is 15 residues. After removal of 4 bases from V and 7 bases from J, the junction contained 7 bases not matched to a gene. CDR3 sequence (DNA): TGCGCCAGCAGCGATGCCGGGACAGGGGTTGAAAAACTGTTTTTT. It specifies CASSDAGTGVEKLFF.

This clone was counted between two and nine times. The chain employs TRBV28 and TRBJ1-1; D gene ambiguous. Germline V gene data show CDR1 as MDHEN and CDR2 as SYDVKM. The CDR3 spans 13 residues. Trimming took 5 bases from V and 6 from J, leaving 13 bases between them. The CDR3 sequence is CASSTPPEAEAFF. CDR3 coding DNA: TGTGCCAGCAGTACCCCCCCGGAGGCTGAAGCTTTCTTT.

The chain couples TRBV28 to TRBJ1-5; D remains ambiguous. The CDR3 consists of 14 residues. V lost 2 bases, J lost 6 bases, and 11 bases lay in between. CDR1 MDHEN and CDR2 SYDVKM come from the germline V gene. The CDR3, as DNA: TGTGCCAGCAGTTTAAGGGCATTGGGTCAGCCCCAGCATTTT. Protein sequence: CASSLRALGQPQHF.

The chain carries TRBV7-3 and TRBJ2-1, with 7 bases matching TRBD2. The CDR3 runs to 15 residues. The V gene's germline CDR1 is SGHTA and CDR2 FQGTGA. V lost 5 bases to trimming and J lost 9 bases; unmatched junction nucleotides: 13. The CDR3 region is CASSPVGEGWGEQFF. In DNA form, the CDR3 reads TGTGCCAGCAGCCCTGTGGGGGAGGGATGGGGTGAGCAGTTCTTC.

The rearrangement joins TRBV7-2 to TRBJ2-3; TRBD2 might be the D (6 bases). CDR1 is SGHTA, CDR2 FQGNSA, per germline. The CDR3 length is 15 residues. V was cut by 4 bases and J by 4 bases, with 15 bases left in between. The CDR3 nucleotides read TGTGCCAGCAGCTCCAGACGCGGGATAGCAGATACGCAGTATTTT. Residues: CASSSRRGIADTQYF.

This rearrangement joins TRBV27 to TRBJ2-7; D could derive from TRBD1 or TRBD2 (7 bases each). V was clipped by 3 bases and J by 3 bases, with 18 bases between them. The germline CDR1 and CDR2 sequences are MNHEY and SMNVEV (reference sequence). This CDR3 region has 16 residues. In nucleotides, the CDR3 is TGTGCCAGCAGTTTTCGGGGAGGGGGCGGTTTCTACGAGCAGTACTTC. Protein product: CASSFRGGGGFYEQYF.

J is TRBJ2-1 and V is TRBV7-3; 11 bases line up with TRBD2. This CDR3 is 18 amino acids long. Trimming removed 5 bases from V and 4 bases from J; junction bases left unmatched: 13. Germline V gives CDR1 SGHTA, CDR2 FQGTGA. This CDR3 reads CASSRGLAGGIGYNEQFF. Here the CDR3 DNA reads TGTGCCAGCAGCCGCGGGCTAGCGGGAGGCATCGGATACAATGAGCAGTTCTTC.

This sequence joins TRBV5-1 and TRBJ2-5, with a possible D match to TRBD1 (5 bases). Germline values: CDR1 SGHRS, CDR2 YFSETQ. The germline V and J ends were trimmed by 5 bases and 0 bases, with 8 bases remaining between them. CDR3 length: 13 residues. CDR3 bases: TGCGCCAGCAGGACAGACAACCAAGAGACCCAGTACTTC. It yields the protein CASRTDNQETQYF.

The CDR3, as DNA: TGTGCCAGCAGCGTAGGGGGTGTAGGGTATGGCTACACCTTC. It yields the protein CASSVGGVGYGYTF. V gene TRBV9 combines with J gene TRBJ1-2; no reliable D call. From germline, CDR1 is SGDLS and CDR2 YYNGEE. The CDR3 runs 14 residues. Trimming left V 0 bases short and J 5 bases short, with 11 bases between.

This clone occurred once. V is TRBV13 and J is TRBJ2-1; TRBD2 agrees at 8 bases. The CDR3 consists of 16 residues. Germline V gene sequence: CDR1 PRHDT, CDR2 FYEKMQ (reference sequence). J gave up 4 bases and V 5 bases, and 10 bases lay outside the gene matches. CDR3 loop: CASSTNSGETYNEQFF. In DNA, the CDR3 is TGTGCCAGCAGCACCAATAGCGGGGAAACATACAATGAGCAGTTCTTC.

V and J are TRBV7-7 and TRBJ2-5; maybe TRBD1 (5 bases). The end of the DNA fits TRBJ2-7 better, so the J call may be wrong. This CDR3 comprises 13 residues. Germline V gene lookup returns CDR1 SSHAT and CDR2 FNYEAQ (reference sequence). For the CDR3, the DNA is TGTGCCAGCAGCTTAGGAGACAGCTACGAGCAGTACTTC. Protein product: CASSLGDSYEQYF.

The table lists this clone with a count of one. The chain links TRBV7-6 to TRBJ2-7, with D possibly being TRBD1 (6 bases). Trimming stripped 1 base from V and 0 bases from J, with 10 bases between. The CDR3 has 15 amino acids. Germline loops: CDR1 SGHVS, CDR2 FNYEAQ. CDR3 sequence: CASSLGGQSSYEQYF. The CDR3, as DNA: TGTGCCAGCAGCTTAGGTGGACAGAGCTCCTACGAGCAGTACTTC.

This chain connects TRBV7-3 to TRBJ1-4; possible D gene TRBD1, 5 bases. The CDR3 is made up of 13 amino acids. Germline loops: CDR1 SGHTA, CDR2 FQGTGA. V was pared by 5 bases and J by 5 bases, with 9 bases between. CDR3 residues: CASSPTANEKLFF. Written as DNA, the CDR3 is TGTGCCAGCAGCCCGACAGCAAATGAAAAACTGTTTTTT.

V and J are TRBV7-9 and TRBJ2-5; D is uncertain. Between the trimmed V and J ends, which lost 5 bases and 5 bases, there was a span of 18 bases. Per germline, CDR1 SEHNR and CDR2 FQNEAQ (reference sequence). This CDR3 has 15 residues. The CDR3 coding sequence is TGTGCCAGCAGCCCAAATCTGATCCTCCCGGAGACCCAGTACTTC. Protein product: CASSPNLILPETQYF.

This clone was detected only once. The chain recombines TRBV29-1 with TRBJ2-1, with 9 bases that match TRBD2. This CDR3 region has 15 residues. The V and J ends lost 6 bases and 9 bases, in that order; junction bases with no gene match: 15. Germline-derived CDR1 and CDR2 are SQVTM and ANQGSEA. CDR3 bases: TGCAGCGTCACCCCGCGGGCTAGCGGGAAACGTGAGCAGTTCTTC. Amino acids: CSVTPRASGKREQFF.

The genes are TRBV18 and TRBJ2-2, with D unclear. Germline lookup yields CDR1 KGHSH and CDR2 LQKENI. The CDR3 spans 13 residues. Trimming pared 4 bases from V and 5 bases from J, leaving 8 bases between. The CDR3, as DNA: TGTGCCAGCTCACTCGACACGACCGGGGAGCTGTTTTTT. Amino acids: CASSLDTTGELFF.

This clone was found once. The V call is TRBV2, the J call TRBJ2-2; TRBD2 agrees at 10 bases. The CDR3 has 15 amino acids. The V segment lost 7 bases and the J segment 9 bases; nucleotides outside the gene matches: 11. Germline V gives CDR1 SNHLY, CDR2 FYNNEI. In DNA form, the CDR3 reads TGTGCCAGCACCCCCGGCGCTAGCGGGAGACGGGAGCTGTTTTTT. Translation: CASTPGASGRRELFF.

The V call is TRBV7-2, the J call TRBJ2-1, with 8 bases matching TRBD2. V gave up 5 bases and J gave up 10 bases; unmatched junction bases: 19. CDR1 is SGHTA and CDR2 is FQGNSA in the germline V gene. The CDR3 is made up of 17 amino acids. The DNA for the CDR3 is TGTGCCAGCAGCCCCCCCTTCGGGAGCGGGAGACATGGAGAGCAGTTCTTC. Its translation is CASSPPFGSGRHGEQFF.

The V and J genes are TRBV4-2 and TRBJ2-3; the match to TRBD2 covers 9 bases. CDR1 and CDR2 from the germline V gene are LGHNA and YNFKEQ. The length of the CDR3 is 16 residues. J gave up 4 bases and V 5 bases, and 10 bases lay outside the gene matches. Here the CDR3 reads CASSSTRGRVSDTQYF. The CDR3 DNA reads TGTGCCAGCAGCAGTACCCGCGGGAGGGTTTCAGATACGCAGTATTTT.

The gene calls are TRBV7-9 and TRBJ1-1; 10 bases line up with TRBD1. Trimming at V came to 0 bases and at J to 7 bases, leaving 5 bases not matched to a gene. The CDR3 extends over 15 amino acids. From germline, CDR1 is SEHNR and CDR2 FQNEAQ (reference sequence). The CDR3 sequence is CASSLAGTGVDEAFF. In DNA, the CDR3 is TGTGCCAGCAGCTTAGCCGGGACAGGGGTCGATGAAGCTTTCTTT.

The chain has TRBV2 and TRBJ1-4, with 8 bases that match TRBD1. The CDR3 has 17 amino acids. The germline V gene encodes CDR1 SNHLY and CDR2 FYNNEI. The trim removed 4 bases at V and 0 bases at J, leaving 7 bases unmatched. The CDR3 sequence: CASSGPSDRATNEKLFF. CDR3 sequence (DNA): TGTGCCAGCAGTGGCCCTTCGGACAGGGCAACTAATGAAAAACTGTTTTTT.

In its sample, this clone was seen once. The chain employs TRBV11-2 and TRBJ2-1, with D perhaps matching TRBD2 (6 bases). Trimming took 3 bases from V and 8 from J, leaving 26 bases between them. Germline assignment: CDR1 SGHAT and CDR2 FQNNGV. CDR3 size: 18 residues. The DNA for the CDR3 is TGTGCCAGCAGCTTGTTCCTGTCTACGGGAGCGCGGACCCATGAGCAGTTCTTC. Amino acid sequence: CASSLFLSTGARTHEQFF.

The rearrangement uses TRBV6-6 and TRBJ2-1; possible D gene TRBD2, 5 bases. Trimming stripped 5 bases from V and 6 bases from J, with 14 bases between. Germline CDR1 and CDR2: MNHNY and SVGAGI (reference sequence). The CDR3 is 14 amino acids. The CDR3 protein is CASSPPGSLNEQFF. CDR3 DNA sequence: TGTGCCAGCAGTCCCCCGGGGAGTCTCAATGAGCAGTTCTTC.

This chain connects TRBV19 to TRBJ1-1; unclear D gene. The germline V gene has CDR1 LNHDA and CDR2 SQIVND (reference sequence). The CDR3 has 13 residues. V dropped 1 base and J dropped 8 bases, with 11 bases sitting between them. The CDR3 protein is CASSIVALSEAFF. As DNA, the CDR3 is TGTGCCAGTAGTATAGTGGCGCTTTCCGAAGCTTTCTTT.

The chain carries TRBV4-3 and TRBJ2-3; no clear D gene. The CDR3 extends over 16 amino acids. Germline lookup yields CDR1 LGHNA and CDR2 YSLEER. V lost 2 bases and J lost 6, with 18 bases in between. For the CDR3, the DNA is TGCGCCAGCAGCCAACGAGGCCCGTCAAGTACGGATACGCAGTATTTT. This encodes CASSQRGPSSTDTQYF.

V usage is TRBV5-1 and J usage is TRBJ1-4, with D unresolved. This CDR3 has 14 residues. Germline CDR1 and CDR2: SGHRS and YFSETQ. Between the trimmed V and J ends, which lost 4 bases and 5 bases, there was a span of 12 bases. As DNA, the CDR3 is TGCGCCAGCAGCCCCCCCGGGCGAAATGAAAAACTGTTTTTT. It specifies CASSPPGRNEKLFF.